The rows below give T cell receptor beta chains drawn from one sample of a study of shared clonotypes between healthy human individuals. Sequenced by immunoSEQ multiplex PCR; TCRdb stores in-frame clones only, minus some. The repertoire has 1,100,000 or so clones, 75% to 80% of them found once; the top ten carry approximately 0.5%. The sequenced material came from memory CD4+ T cells from PBMCs. These receptors were collected from a man aged 18 to 29 in good health. Some clones in this sample may be carry-over from other donors' samples. The CDR3 runs from the conserved cysteine through the conserved F or W. The D gene is left open where the match is weak. The size field is filled for only some rows; it gives once, few, many or a size class.

V gene: TRBV7-2; clone size: .; J gene: TRBJ2-1; D gene: .; CDR3 DNA: TGTGCCAGCAGCAAAGGACGGAGCAATGAGCAGTTCTTC; CDR3 protein: CASSKGRSNEQFF
V gene: TRBV2; clone size: .; J gene: TRBJ1-3; D gene: TRBD1; CDR3 DNA: TGTGCCAGCAGTGAAGACAGGGGGCCGGACACCATATATTTT; CDR3 protein: CASSEDRGPDTIYF
V gene: TRBV6-1; clone size: .; J gene: TRBJ1-5; D gene: TRBD1; CDR3 DNA: TGTGCCAGCAGGTTACAGGGGGATCAGCCCCAGCATTTT; CDR3 protein: CASRLQGDQPQHF
V gene: TRBV6-1; clone size: few; J gene: TRBJ1-4; D gene: .; CDR3 DNA: TGTGCCAGCAGTGAACAGCGGTCAGTAAGTTTT; CDR3 protein: CASSEQRSVSF
V gene: TRBV7-2; clone size: many; J gene: TRBJ2-7; D gene: TRBD1; CDR3 DNA: TGTGCCAGCAGCCCCGGTCCCTTGGGGACAGATTACGAGCAGTACTTC; CDR3 protein: CASSPGPLGTDYEQYF
V gene: TRBV28; clone size: .; J gene: TRBJ1-2; D gene: .; CDR3 DNA: TGTGCCAGCACTCCTCAAGGGTATTTCTATGGCTACACCTTC; CDR3 protein: CASTPQGYFYGYTF
V gene: TRBV5-4; clone size: .; J gene: TRBJ1-2; D gene: .; CDR3 DNA: TGTGCCAGCAGCTCGCCCCAGGACTATGGCTACACCTTC; CDR3 protein: CASSSPQDYGYTF
V gene: TRBV11-1; clone size: .; J gene: TRBJ2-7; D gene: TRBD1; CDR3 DNA: TGTGCCAGCAGCTCCGGACAGGGTAGGTACGAGCAGTACTTC; CDR3 protein: CASSSGQGRYEQYF
V gene: TRBV19; clone size: .; J gene: TRBJ2-3; D gene: .; CDR3 DNA: TGTGCCAGTAGTATCCCCCTCACAGATACGCAGTATTTT; CDR3 protein: CASSIPLTDTQYF
V gene: TRBV6-1; clone size: few; J gene: TRBJ1-2; D gene: TRBD1; CDR3 DNA: TGTGCCAGCACCCTGGGACAGGGTTTTGGCTACACCTTC; CDR3 protein: CASTLGQGFGYTF
V gene: TRBV18; clone size: .; J gene: TRBJ1-1; D gene: .; CDR3 DNA: TGTGCCAGCTCACCTGGAAATTCTGAAGCTTTCTTT; CDR3 protein: CASSPGNSEAFF
V gene: TRBV5-4; clone size: .; J gene: TRBJ2-1; D gene: TRBD2; CDR3 DNA: TGTGCCAGCAGCTCTTCGGGAGGGAGGGCCCTCAATGAGCAGTTCTTC; CDR3 protein: CASSSSGGRALNEQFF
V gene: TRBV9; clone size: .; J gene: TRBJ2-5; D gene: .; CDR3 DNA: TGTGCCAGCAGCGTAGGACAGTGGGAGACCCAGTACTTC; CDR3 protein: CASSVGQWETQYF
V gene: TRBV18; clone size: .; J gene: TRBJ2-5; D gene: TRBD1; CDR3 DNA: TGTGCCAGCTCACCACCGACAGGGGGCGCGATGAAGACCCAGTACTTC; CDR3 protein: CASSPPTGGAMKTQYF
V gene: TRBV6-5; clone size: .; J gene: TRBJ2-7; D gene: TRBD2; CDR3 DNA: TGTGCCAGCAGTTACCGGCGGGGGGCGGCGTACGAGCAGTACTTC; CDR3 protein: CASSYRRGAAYEQYF
V gene: TRBV19; clone size: .; J gene: TRBJ1-1; D gene: .; CDR3 DNA: TGTGCCAGTAGTATGGCAGGGCTGTTGAACACTGAAGCTTTCTTT; CDR3 protein: CASSMAGLLNTEAFF
V gene: TRBV19; clone size: few; J gene: TRBJ2-5; D gene: TRBD1; CDR3 DNA: TGTGCCAGTAGTTCGCCCGGGACAGGCCACCAAGAGACCCAGTACTTC; CDR3 protein: CASSSPGTGHQETQYF
V gene: TRBV6-5; clone size: .; J gene: TRBJ2-3; D gene: .; CDR3 DNA: TGTGCCAGCAGCCCAACAGGGCTGGTTCTAGATACGCAGTATTTT; CDR3 protein: CASSPTGLVLDTQYF
V gene: TRBV6-5; clone size: .; J gene: TRBJ1-3; D gene: .; CDR3 DNA: TGTGCCAGCAGTTACTCGGCCAGCTCTGGAAACACCATATATTTT; CDR3 protein: CASSYSASSGNTIYF
V gene: TRBV4-1; clone size: .; J gene: TRBJ1-2; D gene: .; CDR3 DNA: TGCGCCAGCAGCCCGCAGGGCGGAAGACACGATGGCTACACCTTC; CDR3 protein: CASSPQGGRHDGYTF
V gene: TRBV5-4; clone size: few; J gene: TRBJ2-1; D gene: TRBD2; CDR3 DNA: TGTGCCAGCAGCCGCGGGGGTGGTGAGCAGTTCTTC; CDR3 protein: CASSRGGGEQFF
V gene: TRBV28; clone size: .; J gene: TRBJ2-3; D gene: .; CDR3 DNA: TGTGCCAGCAGTTCTGGAGGGGTGTTGGATACGCAGTATTTT; CDR3 protein: CASSSGGVLDTQYF
V gene: TRBV27; clone size: .; J gene: TRBJ2-5; D gene: .; CDR3 DNA: TGTGCCAGCAGTTTAAACCGGGCCCAAGAGACCCAGTACTTC; CDR3 protein: CASSLNRAQETQYF
V gene: TRBV5-1; clone size: once; J gene: TRBJ2-2; D gene: .; CDR3 DNA: TGCGCCAGCAGCTCGGCCAACACCGGGGAGCTGTTTTTT; CDR3 protein: CASSSANTGELFF
V gene: TRBV7-2; clone size: .; J gene: TRBJ2-7; D gene: .; CDR3 DNA: TGTGCCAGCAGCCCGCAACAGGGTGGCTACGAGCAGTACTTC; CDR3 protein: CASSPQQGGYEQYF
V gene: TRBV28; clone size: few; J gene: TRBJ2-2; D gene: .; CDR3 DNA: TGTGCCAGCAGTTTAGCGGGAACGAACACCGGGGAGCTGTTTTTT; CDR3 protein: CASSLAGTNTGELFF
V gene: TRBV5-1; clone size: .; J gene: TRBJ2-7; D gene: TRBD2; CDR3 DNA: TGCGCCAGCAGCTGGGCCGGGACTAGCGGTTCCTCCTACGAGCAGTACTTC; CDR3 protein: CASSWAGTSGSSYEQYF
V gene: TRBV28; clone size: .; J gene: TRBJ1-1; D gene: .; CDR3 DNA: TGTGCCAGCAGTTTATTGGATATTGGGAACTTGAACACTGAAGCTTTCTTT; CDR3 protein: CASSLLDIGNLNTEAFF
V gene: TRBV5-4; clone size: few; J gene: TRBJ1-1; D gene: .; CDR3 DNA: TGTGCCAGCAGTAAGGACGTCCTTCGGGCGACCACTGAAGCTTTCTTT; CDR3 protein: CASSKDVLRATTEAFF
V gene: TRBV6-6; clone size: .; J gene: TRBJ1-4; D gene: .; CDR3 DNA: TGTGCCAGCAGGGACTCCGCGCGGGAAAAACTGTTTTTT; CDR3 protein: CASRDSAREKLFF
V gene: TRBV5-1; clone size: .; J gene: TRBJ1-4; D gene: .; CDR3 DNA: TGCGCCAGCAGCTTGATTGGCAGCGGCAATGAAAAACTGTTTTTT; CDR3 protein: CASSLIGSGNEKLFF
V gene: TRBV14; clone size: .; J gene: TRBJ1-5; D gene: .; CDR3 DNA: TGTGCCAGCAGCCAAGGGTACAATCAGCCCCAGCATTTT; CDR3 protein: CASSQGYNQPQHF
V gene: TRBV5-1; clone size: .; J gene: TRBJ1-1; D gene: .; CDR3 DNA: TGCGCCAGCAGCTCACAGGGCGGCACTGAAGCTTTCTTT; CDR3 protein: CASSSQGGTEAFF
V gene: TRBV7-9; clone size: .; J gene: TRBJ2-1; D gene: .; CDR3 DNA: TGTGCCAGCAGCTTAAGGGGGTCGGAGGTCGGGAACAATGAGCAGTTCTTC; CDR3 protein: CASSLRGSEVGNNEQFF
V gene: TRBV28; clone size: .; J gene: TRBJ2-3; D gene: .; CDR3 DNA: TGTGCCAGCGATACGACTAGTTTGGATACGCAGTATTTT; CDR3 protein: CASDTTSLDTQYF
V gene: TRBV27; clone size: few; J gene: TRBJ1-5; D gene: .; CDR3 DNA: TGTGCCAGCAGTTTAAGGGGGTGGGATCAGCCCCAGCATTTT; CDR3 protein: CASSLRGWDQPQHF
V gene: TRBV29-1; clone size: few; J gene: TRBJ1-1; D gene: .; CDR3 DNA: TGCAGCGTTAACACGAACACTGAAGCTTTCTTT; CDR3 protein: CSVNTNTEAFF
V gene: TRBV27; clone size: .; J gene: TRBJ2-3; D gene: .; CDR3 DNA: TGTGCCAGCAGCCGTGCTGATTGGGCAGATACGCAGTATTTT; CDR3 protein: CASSRADWADTQYF
V gene: TRBV19; clone size: .; J gene: TRBJ1-2; D gene: .; CDR3 DNA: TGTGCCAGTAGTACAACAGGGTTTGGCTATGGCTACACCTTC; CDR3 protein: CASSTTGFGYGYTF
V gene: TRBV5-1; clone size: .; J gene: TRBJ2-7; D gene: TRBD1; CDR3 DNA: TGCGCCAGCAGCAGAGACAGGGCCTACGAGCAGTACTTC; CDR3 protein: CASSRDRAYEQYF
V gene: TRBV28; clone size: .; J gene: TRBJ2-4; D gene: .; CDR3 DNA: TGTGCCAGCAGTTTTTTCCAGACGCTAGCCAAAAACATTCAGTACTTC; CDR3 protein: CASSFFQTLAKNIQYF
V gene: TRBV19; clone size: .; J gene: TRBJ2-3; D gene: .; CDR3 DNA: TGTGCCAGTAGTTCAGATACGCAGTATTTT; CDR3 protein: CASSSDTQYF
V gene: TRBV30; clone size: .; J gene: TRBJ2-5; D gene: .; CDR3 DNA: TGTGCCTGGAGTTCGAAAGGGGGAGTGCGAGAGACCCAGTACTTC; CDR3 protein: CAWSSKGGVRETQYF
V gene: TRBV21-1; clone size: .; J gene: TRBJ2-3; D gene: .; CDR3 DNA: TGTGCCAGCAGCAAAGATGAACTGACGTGTACGCAGTATTTT; CDR3 protein: CASSKDELTCTQYF
V gene: TRBV10-3; clone size: .; J gene: TRBJ1-1; D gene: .; CDR3 DNA: TGTGCCATCAGTCCCGGGGCGAGCCTTAACACTGAAGCTTTCTTT; CDR3 protein: CAISPGASLNTEAFF
V gene: TRBV5-1; clone size: .; J gene: TRBJ2-7; D gene: .; CDR3 DNA: TGCGCCAGCAGCACTGGATGGCCGATCTCCTACGAGCAGTACTTC; CDR3 protein: CASSTGWPISYEQYF
V gene: TRBV2; clone size: many; J gene: TRBJ1-1; D gene: .; CDR3 DNA: TGTGCCAGCAACAGACTTGTGAACACTGAAGCTTTCTTT; CDR3 protein: CASNRLVNTEAFF
V gene: TRBV5-1; clone size: .; J gene: TRBJ2-2; D gene: .; CDR3 DNA: TGCGCCAGCAGCTTGCCCTCCAACACCGGGGAGCTGTTTTTT; CDR3 protein: CASSLPSNTGELFF
V gene: TRBV7-8; clone size: .; J gene: TRBJ1-1; D gene: .; CDR3 DNA: TGTGCCAGCAGCCCCGGGACACAATACACTGAAGCTTTCTTT; CDR3 protein: CASSPGTQYTEAFF
V gene: TRBV11-2; clone size: .; J gene: TRBJ2-4; D gene: TRBD2; CDR3 DNA: TGTGCCAGCAGCTTCGAACGACTAGCGAACATTCAGTACTTC; CDR3 protein: CASSFERLANIQYF
V gene: TRBV5-1; clone size: .; J gene: TRBJ1-2; D gene: .; CDR3 DNA: TGCGCCAGCCGCCAAACAGCTAACTATGGCTACACCTTC; CDR3 protein: CASRQTANYGYTF